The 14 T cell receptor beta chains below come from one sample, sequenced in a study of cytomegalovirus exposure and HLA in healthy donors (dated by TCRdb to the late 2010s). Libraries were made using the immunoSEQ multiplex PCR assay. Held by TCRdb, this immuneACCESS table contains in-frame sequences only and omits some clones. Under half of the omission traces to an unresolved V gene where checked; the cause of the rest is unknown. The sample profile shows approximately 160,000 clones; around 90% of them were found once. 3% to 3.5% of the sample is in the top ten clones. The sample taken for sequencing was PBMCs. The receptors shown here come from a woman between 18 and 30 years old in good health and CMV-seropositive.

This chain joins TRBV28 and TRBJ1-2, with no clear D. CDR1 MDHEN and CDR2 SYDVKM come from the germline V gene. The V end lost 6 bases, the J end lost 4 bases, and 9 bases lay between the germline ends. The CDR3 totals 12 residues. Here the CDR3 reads CASSGLIYGYTF. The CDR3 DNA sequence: TGTGCCAGCAGCGGACTAATCTATGGCTACACCTTC.

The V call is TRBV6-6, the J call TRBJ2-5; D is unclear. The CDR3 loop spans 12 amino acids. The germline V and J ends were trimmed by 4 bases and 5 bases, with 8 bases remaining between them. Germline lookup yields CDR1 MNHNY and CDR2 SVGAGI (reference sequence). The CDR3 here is CASSSEAETQYF. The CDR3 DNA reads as TGTGCCAGCAGTTCTGAGGCGGAGACCCAGTACTTC.

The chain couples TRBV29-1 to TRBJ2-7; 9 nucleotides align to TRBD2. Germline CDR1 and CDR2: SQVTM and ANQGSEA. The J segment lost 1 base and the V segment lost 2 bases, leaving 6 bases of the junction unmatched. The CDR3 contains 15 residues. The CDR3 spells CSVETWAGGSYEQYF. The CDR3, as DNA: TGCAGCGTTGAAACGTGGGCGGGAGGGTCCTACGAGCAGTACTTC.

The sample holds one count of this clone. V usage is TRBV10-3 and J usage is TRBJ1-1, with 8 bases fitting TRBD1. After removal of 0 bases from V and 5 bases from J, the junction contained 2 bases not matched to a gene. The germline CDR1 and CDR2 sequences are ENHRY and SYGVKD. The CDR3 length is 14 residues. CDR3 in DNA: TGTGCCATCAGTGAGTCCAGGACAGGGACTGAAGCTTTCTTT. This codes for CAISESRTGTEAFF.

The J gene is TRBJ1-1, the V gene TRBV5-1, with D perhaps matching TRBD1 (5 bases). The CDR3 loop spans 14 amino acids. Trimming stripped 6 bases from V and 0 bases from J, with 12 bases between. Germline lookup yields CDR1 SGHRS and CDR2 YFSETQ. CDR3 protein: CASTQQGMNTEAFF. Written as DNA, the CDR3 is TGCGCCAGCACGCAGCAGGGCATGAACACTGAAGCTTTCTTT.

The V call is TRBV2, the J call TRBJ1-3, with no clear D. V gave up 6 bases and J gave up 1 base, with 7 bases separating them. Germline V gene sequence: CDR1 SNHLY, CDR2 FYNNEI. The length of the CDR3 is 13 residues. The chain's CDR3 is CASRVYSGNTIYF. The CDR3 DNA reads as TGTGCCAGCAGGGTCTATTCTGGAAACACCATATATTTT.

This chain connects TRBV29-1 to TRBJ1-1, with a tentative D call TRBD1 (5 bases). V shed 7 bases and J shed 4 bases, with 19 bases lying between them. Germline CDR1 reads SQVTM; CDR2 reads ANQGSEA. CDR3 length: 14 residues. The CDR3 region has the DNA TGCAGCGCCGAGGGGAGGCTGGGTCTCACTGAAGCTTTCTTT. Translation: CSAEGRLGLTEAFF.

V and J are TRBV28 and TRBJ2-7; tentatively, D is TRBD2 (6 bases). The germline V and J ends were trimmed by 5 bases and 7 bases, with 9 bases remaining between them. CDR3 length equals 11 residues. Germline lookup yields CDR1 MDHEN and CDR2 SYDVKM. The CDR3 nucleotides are TGTGCCAGCAGTGGCGGGGAGGAGCAGTACTTC. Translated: CASSGGEEQYF.

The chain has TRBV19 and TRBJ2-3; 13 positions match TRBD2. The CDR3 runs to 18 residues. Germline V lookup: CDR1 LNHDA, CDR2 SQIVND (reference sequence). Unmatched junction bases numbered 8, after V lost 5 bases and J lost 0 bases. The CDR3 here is CASSHTSGGAPSTDTQYF. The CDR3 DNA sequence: TGTGCCAGTAGTCACACTAGCGGGGGGGCCCCTAGCACAGATACGCAGTATTTT. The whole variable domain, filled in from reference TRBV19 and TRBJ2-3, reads DGGITQSPKYLFRKEGQNVTLSCEQNLNHDAMYWYRQDPGQGLRLIYYSQIVNDFQKGDIAEGYSVSREKKESFPLTVTSAQKNPTAFYLCASSHTSGGAPSTDTQYFGPGTRLTVL.

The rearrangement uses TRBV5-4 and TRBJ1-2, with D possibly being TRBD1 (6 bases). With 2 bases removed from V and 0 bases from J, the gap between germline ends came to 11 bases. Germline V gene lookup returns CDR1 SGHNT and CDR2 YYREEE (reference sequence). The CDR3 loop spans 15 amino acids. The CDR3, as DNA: TGTGCCAGCAGCTTACAGGGCATGGCTAACTATGGCTACACCTTC. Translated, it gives CASSLQGMANYGYTF.

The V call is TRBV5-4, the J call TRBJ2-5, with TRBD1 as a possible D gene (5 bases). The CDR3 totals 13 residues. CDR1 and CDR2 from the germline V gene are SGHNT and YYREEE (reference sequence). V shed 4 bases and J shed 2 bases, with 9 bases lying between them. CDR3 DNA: TGTGCCAGCAGCATCGACAGTCAAGAGACCCAGTACTTC. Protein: CASSIDSQETQYF.

The CDR3 DNA follows: TGTGCCAGCAGTTTTGAGGGCAGCTCTAGCACAGATACGCAGTATTTT. Translating gives CASSFEGSSSTDTQYF. V usage is TRBV27 and J usage is TRBJ2-3; a possible D gene is TRBD2 (5 bases). The V gene lost 3 bases and the J gene lost 0 bases, with 13 bases spanning the gap. Germline CDR1 MNHEY, CDR2 SMNVEV (reference sequence). This CDR3 has 16 residues.

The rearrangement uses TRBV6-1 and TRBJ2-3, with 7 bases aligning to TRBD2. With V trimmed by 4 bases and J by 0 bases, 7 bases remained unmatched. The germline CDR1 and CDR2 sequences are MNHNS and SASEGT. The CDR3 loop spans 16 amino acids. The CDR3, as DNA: TGTGCCAGCAGTGTTCGTAGGACTAGTAGCACAGATACGCAGTATTTT. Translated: CASSVRRTSSTDTQYF.

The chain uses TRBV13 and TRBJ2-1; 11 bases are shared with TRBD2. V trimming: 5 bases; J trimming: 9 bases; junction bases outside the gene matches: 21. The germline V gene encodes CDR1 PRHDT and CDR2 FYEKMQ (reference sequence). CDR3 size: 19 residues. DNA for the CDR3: TGTGCCAGCAGCCACCGGGGCTTTTTCGGTAGCGGGAGGGGTGGTGAGCAGTTCTTC. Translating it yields CASSHRGFFGSGRGGEQFF.